This entry lists 5 T cell receptor beta chains sequenced from one sample in a study of blood T cell repertoires in COVID-19. The repertoire was sequenced with immunoSEQ multiplex PCR; TCRdb's copy has only in-frame clones and lacks some. This sample has fewer than 250,000 clones, with about 83% found just once. The sample comprised peripheral blood. These TCRs come from a middle-aged woman with active or convalescent COVID-19.

The rearrangement links TRBV24-1 to TRBJ2-3; 11 nucleotides line up with TRBD1. CDR1 KGHDR and CDR2 SFDVKD come from the germline V gene. The CDR3 extends over 18 amino acids. V gave up 3 bases and J gave up 3 bases; unmatched junction bases: 10. The CDR3 bases are TGTGCCACCAGTGATGCAACCCCCGGACAGGGGGCAACAGATACGCAGTATTTT. This sequence encodes CATSDATPGQGATDTQYF.

J is TRBJ1-2 and V is TRBV6-2 or TRBV6-3; D is possibly TRBD1 (5 bases). Germline V lookup: CDR1 MNHEY, CDR2 SVGEGT. V lost 4 bases and J 4 bases, leaving 25 bases between the germline ends. The CDR3 spans 18 residues. In DNA form, the CDR3 reads TGTGCCAGCAGTTTACAGGCTCAAAACGCTGTGGACCTCTATGGCTACACCTTC. This sequence encodes CASSLQAQNAVDLYGYTF.

This clone was recorded only once. This rearrangement joins TRBV19 to TRBJ1-2; possibly TRBD1 for D (5 bases). The length of the CDR3 is 12 residues. Trimming stripped 6 bases from V and 7 bases from J, with 12 bases between. Germline assignment: CDR1 LNHDA and CDR2 SQIVND (reference sequence). CDR3 DNA: TGTGCCAGTAGCCCGGGGGATCCTGGCTACACCTTC. It is translated as CASSPGDPGYTF. Filled out from reference TRBV19 and TRBJ1-2, the complete variable domain reads DGGITQSPKYLFRKEGQNVTLSCEQNLNHDAMYWYRQDPGQGLRLIYYSQIVNDFQKGDIAEGYSVSREKKESFPLTVTSAQKNPTAFYLCASSPGDPGYTFGSGTRLTVV.

This clone was recorded a few times. V is TRBV6-1 and J is TRBJ2-2, with TRBD1 matching 7 bases. Per the germline V gene, CDR1 is MNHNS and CDR2 is SASEGT. The CDR3 has 15 residues. J lost 4 bases, V lost 0 bases, and 2 bases had no gene match. DNA of the CDR3: TGTGCCAGCAGTGAAGCGCCAGGGGGCACCGGGGAGCTGTTTTTT. It codes for CASSEAPGGTGELFF.

This chain uses TRBV25-1 with TRBJ1-4; 9 bases are shared with TRBD1. This CDR3 region has 15 residues. Germline V lookup: CDR1 MGHDK, CDR2 SYGVNS. The V gene end was trimmed by 1 base and the J gene end by 7 bases; junction bases not matched to a gene: 4. CDR3 sequence: CASSESGTGLEKLFF. As DNA, the CDR3 is TGTGCCAGCAGTGAATCCGGGACAGGGCTTGAAAAACTGTTTTTT.